This TCR beta chain was recorded in a study of CD8 T cells in ankylosing spondylitis. TCRdb passed the 5' RACE reads through MiXCR, listing each CDR3 protein once. The sample carries tens of thousands of distinct CDR3 sequences, more than 5.5% recorded once. This CDR3 spans 14 amino acids. The germline V gene encodes CDR1 SGHRS and CDR2 YFSETQ. The trim removed 0 bases at V and 5 bases at J, leaving 5 bases unmatched. This clonotype has at least ten counts. The chain is built from TRBV5-1 and TRBJ2-7; TRBD2 agrees at 7 bases. The clonotype was recovered from a male donor with ankylosing spondylitis. Sequenced: synovial fluid, either unsorted or a sorted T cell fraction (not recorded which). This CDR3 is CASSLGDYTNEQYF. The CDR3 DNA reads as TGCGCCAGCAGCTTGGGGGACTATACTAACGAGCAGTACTTC.